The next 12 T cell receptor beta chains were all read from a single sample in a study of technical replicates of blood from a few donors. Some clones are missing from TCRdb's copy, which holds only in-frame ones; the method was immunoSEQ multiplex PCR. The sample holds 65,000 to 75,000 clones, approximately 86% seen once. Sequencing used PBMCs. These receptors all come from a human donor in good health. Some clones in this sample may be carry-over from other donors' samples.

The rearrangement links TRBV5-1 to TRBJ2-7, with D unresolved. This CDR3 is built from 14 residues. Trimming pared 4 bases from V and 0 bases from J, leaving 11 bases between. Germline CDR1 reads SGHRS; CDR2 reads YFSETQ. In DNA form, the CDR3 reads TGCGCCAGCAGCGGCCTAGAAAGCTCCTACGAGCAGTACTTC. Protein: CASSGLESSYEQYF.

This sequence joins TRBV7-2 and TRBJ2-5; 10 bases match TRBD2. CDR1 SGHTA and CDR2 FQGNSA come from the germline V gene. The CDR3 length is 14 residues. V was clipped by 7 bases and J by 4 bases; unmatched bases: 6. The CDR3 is CASTRSGGGETQYF. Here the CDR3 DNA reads TGTGCCAGCACTCGGAGCGGGGGGGGAGAGACCCAGTACTTC. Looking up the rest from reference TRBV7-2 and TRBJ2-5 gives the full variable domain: GAGVSQSPSNKVTEKGKDVELRCDPISGHTALYWYRQSLGQGLEFLIYFQGNSAPDKSGLPSDRFSAERTGGSVSTLTIQRTQQEDSAVYLCASTRSGGGETQYFGPGTRLLVL.

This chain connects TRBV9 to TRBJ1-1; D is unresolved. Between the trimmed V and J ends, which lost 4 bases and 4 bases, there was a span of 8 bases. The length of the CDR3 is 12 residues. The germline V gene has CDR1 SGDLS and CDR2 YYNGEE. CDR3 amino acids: CASSTTTTEAFF. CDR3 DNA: TGTGCCAGCAGCACTACAACCACTGAAGCTTTCTTT.

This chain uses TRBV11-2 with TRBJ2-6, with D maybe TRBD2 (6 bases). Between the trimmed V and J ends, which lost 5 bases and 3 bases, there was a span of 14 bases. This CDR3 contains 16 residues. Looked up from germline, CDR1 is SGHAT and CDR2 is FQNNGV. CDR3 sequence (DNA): TGTGCCAGCAGCCAGCCCCTAGCGTTTGGGGCCAACGTCCTGACTTTC. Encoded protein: CASSQPLAFGANVLTF.

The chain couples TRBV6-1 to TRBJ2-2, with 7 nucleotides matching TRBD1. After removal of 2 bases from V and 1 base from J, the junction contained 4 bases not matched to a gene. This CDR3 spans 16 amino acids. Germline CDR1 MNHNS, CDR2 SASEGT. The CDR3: CASSEFGTVNTGELFF. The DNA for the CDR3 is TGTGCCAGCAGTGAATTTGGGACAGTGAACACCGGGGAGCTGTTTTTT.

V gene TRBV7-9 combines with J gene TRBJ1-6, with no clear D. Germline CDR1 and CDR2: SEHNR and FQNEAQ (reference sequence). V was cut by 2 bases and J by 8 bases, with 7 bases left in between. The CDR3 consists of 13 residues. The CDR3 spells CASSLRTYSPLHF. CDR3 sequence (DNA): TGTGCCAGCAGCTTACGGACTTATTCACCCCTCCACTTT.

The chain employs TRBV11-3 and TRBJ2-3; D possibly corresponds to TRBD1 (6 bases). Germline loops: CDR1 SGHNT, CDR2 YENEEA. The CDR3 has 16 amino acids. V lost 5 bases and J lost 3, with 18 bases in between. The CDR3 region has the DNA TGTGCCAGCAGCCTTACAGGGCAGACAGGAACAGATACGCAGTATTTT. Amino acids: CASSLTGQTGTDTQYF.

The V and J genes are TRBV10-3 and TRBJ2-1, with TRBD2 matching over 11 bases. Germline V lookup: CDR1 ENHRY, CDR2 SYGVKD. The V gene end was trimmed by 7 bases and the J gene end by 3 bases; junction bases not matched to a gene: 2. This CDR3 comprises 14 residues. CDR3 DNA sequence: TGTGCCATCATGGGGACTAGCGGCTACAATGAGCAGTTCTTC. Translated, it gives CAIMGTSGYNEQFF.

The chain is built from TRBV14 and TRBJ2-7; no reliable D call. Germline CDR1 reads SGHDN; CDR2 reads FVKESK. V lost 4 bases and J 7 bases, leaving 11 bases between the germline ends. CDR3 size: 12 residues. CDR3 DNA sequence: TGTGCCAGCAGCCCACTTTCTCGGGAGCAGTACTTC. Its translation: CASSPLSREQYF.

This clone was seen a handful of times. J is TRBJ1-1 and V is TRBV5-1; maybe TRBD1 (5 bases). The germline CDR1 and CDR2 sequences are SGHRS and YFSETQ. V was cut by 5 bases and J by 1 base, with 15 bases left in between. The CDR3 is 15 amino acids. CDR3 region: CASRRVGRGNTEAFF. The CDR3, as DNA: TGCGCCAGCAGGCGCGTAGGGAGGGGGAACACTGAAGCTTTCTTT.

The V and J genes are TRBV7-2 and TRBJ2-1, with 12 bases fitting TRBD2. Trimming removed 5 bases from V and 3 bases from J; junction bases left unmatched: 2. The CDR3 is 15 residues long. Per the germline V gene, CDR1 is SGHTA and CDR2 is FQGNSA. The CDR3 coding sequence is TGTGCCAGCAGCACGGGACTAGCGGGCTACAATGAGCAGTTCTTC. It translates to CASSTGLAGYNEQFF.

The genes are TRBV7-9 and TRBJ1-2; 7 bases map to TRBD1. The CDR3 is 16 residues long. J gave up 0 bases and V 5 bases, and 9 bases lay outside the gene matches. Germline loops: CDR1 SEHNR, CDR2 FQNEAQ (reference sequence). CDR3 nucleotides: TGTGCCAGCAGCGAACAGGGGAGATACGCTAACTATGGCTACACCTTC. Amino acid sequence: CASSEQGRYANYGYTF.